The 10 T cell receptor beta chains in this list originate from one sample, sequenced in a study of blood T cell repertoires in COVID-19. Clones were sequenced by immunoSEQ multiplex PCR, and TCRdb holds only the in-frame ones, with some missing. Of hundreds of thousands of clones in the sample, roughly 85% were seen once. Sequencing used peripheral blood. Receptors originate from a human donor in a cohort sampled during active COVID-19.

V and J are TRBV5-5 and TRBJ2-1; D call uncertain. This CDR3 region has 16 residues. Between the trimmed V and J ends, which lost 2 bases and 2 bases, there was a span of 14 bases. The germline CDR1 and CDR2 sequences are SGHKS and YYEKEE (reference sequence). The CDR3 DNA reads as TGTGCCAGCAGCTTAGTATCAGCGAAAACCTACAATGAGCAGTTCTTC. This sequence encodes CASSLVSAKTYNEQFF.

The CDR3 here is CASSHGAYEQYF. CDR3 bases: TGTGCCAGCAGTCACGGAGCCTACGAGCAGTACTTC. The rearrangement joins TRBV12-3 or TRBV12-4 to TRBJ2-7, with no clear D. Trimming pared 5 bases from V and 2 bases from J, leaving 7 bases between. CDR3 length equals 12 residues.

The rearrangement joins TRBV5-1 to TRBJ1-4; 12 bases map to TRBD1. After removal of 0 bases from V and 8 bases from J, the junction contained 14 bases not matched to a gene. Per the germline V gene, CDR1 is SGHRS and CDR2 is YFSETQ. This CDR3 contains 19 residues. Here the CDR3 reads CASSLARDRGRGEAEKLFF. The CDR3 DNA follows: TGCGCCAGCAGCTTGGCCCGGGACAGGGGGCGTGGAGAGGCCGAAAAACTGTTTTTT.

V gene TRBV6-5 combines with J gene TRBJ1-2, with D possibly being TRBD1 (5 bases). Germline V lookup: CDR1 MNHEY, CDR2 SVGAGI. The V end lost 6 bases, the J end lost 0 bases, and 11 bases lay between the germline ends. The length of the CDR3 is 14 residues. The CDR3 region is CASREGSTNYGYTF. CDR3 nucleotides: TGTGCCAGCAGGGAGGGGTCCACTAACTATGGCTACACCTTC.

The rearrangement links TRBV12-3 or TRBV12-4 to TRBJ2-7; D is possibly TRBD1 (7 bases). The germline V and J ends were trimmed by 6 bases and 3 bases, with 12 bases remaining between them. This CDR3 spans 13 amino acids. The CDR3 region is CASRGGQYYEQYF. CDR3 sequence (DNA): TGTGCCAGCAGGGGGGGACAGTACTACGAGCAGTACTTC.

This sequence joins TRBV6-5 and TRBJ2-7; TRBD1 aligns across 7 bases. The germline V gene has CDR1 MNHEY and CDR2 SVGAGI. This CDR3 has 13 amino acids. The V and J ends lost 0 bases and 6 bases, in that order; junction bases with no gene match: 2. The CDR3, as DNA: TGTGCCAGCAGTTACTCAAGGGGGCTCGAGCAGTACTTC. This translates into CASSYSRGLEQYF.

The chain has TRBV5-6 and TRBJ1-5; D uncertain. The CDR3 consists of 15 residues. Germline CDR1 reads SGHDT; CDR2 reads YYEEEE. V shed 2 bases and J shed 0 bases, with 9 bases lying between them. In DNA, the CDR3 is TGTGCCAGCAGCTTCTGGGAGGTTAGCAATCAGCCCCAGCATTTT. Translation: CASSFWEVSNQPQHF.

The chain recombines TRBV24-1 with TRBJ1-2; D gene unclear. Germline lookup yields CDR1 KGHDR and CDR2 SFDVKD. The CDR3 contains 12 residues. V gave up 7 bases and J gave up 1 base, with 6 bases separating them. The CDR3 coding sequence is TGTGCCACCAGCGCTAATAACTATGGCTACACCTTC. It specifies CATSANNYGYTF.

In the case of this clone: This sample also contains other DNA sequences that code for the same CDR3. The chain recombines TRBV2 with TRBJ2-2; TRBD2 matches at 8 bases. J was trimmed by 5 bases and V by 6 bases; bases with no gene match: 8. Germline V gene data show CDR1 as SNHLY and CDR2 as FYNNEI. This CDR3 comprises 15 residues. CDR3 sequence: CASSATSGGTGELFF. DNA of the CDR3: TGTGCCAGCAGCGCTACTAGCGGAGGAACCGGGGAGCTGTTTTTT.

The chain employs TRBV7-2 and TRBJ2-7; 9 nucleotides line up with TRBD2. The CDR3 sequence is 15 residues long. V gave up 1 base and J gave up 4 bases; unmatched junction bases: 5. From germline, CDR1 is SGHTA and CDR2 FQGNSA. CDR3: CASSLDPSGDYEQYF. CDR3 DNA: TGTGCCAGCAGCTTAGATCCTAGCGGGGATTACGAGCAGTACTTC.